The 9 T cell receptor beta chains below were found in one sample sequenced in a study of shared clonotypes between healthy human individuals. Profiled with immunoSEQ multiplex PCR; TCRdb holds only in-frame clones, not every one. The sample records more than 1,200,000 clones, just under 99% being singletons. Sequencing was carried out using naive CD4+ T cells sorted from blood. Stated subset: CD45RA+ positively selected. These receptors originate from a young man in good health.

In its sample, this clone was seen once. CDR3 loop: CASTPYSGSTSTDTQYF. DNA for the CDR3: TGTGCCAGCACTCCTTATAGCGGGAGCACTAGCACAGATACGCAGTATTTT. The chain carries TRBV9 and TRBJ2-3, with 9 bases that match TRBD2. Germline V lookup: CDR1 SGDLS, CDR2 YYNGEE. V shed 6 bases and J 0 bases; nucleotides not matched to a gene: 11. CDR3 length equals 17 residues.

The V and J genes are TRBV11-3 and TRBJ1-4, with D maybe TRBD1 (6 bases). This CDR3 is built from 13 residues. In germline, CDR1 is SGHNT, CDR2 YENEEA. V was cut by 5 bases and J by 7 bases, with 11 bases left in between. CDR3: CASSTGLGEKLFF. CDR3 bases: TGTGCCAGCAGCACAGGGCTAGGTGAAAAACTGTTTTTT.

Here the CDR3 DNA reads TGTGCCAGTAGTATTCTGGGTACGGGAGAGACCCAGTACTTC. It encodes CASSILGTGETQYF. V gene TRBV19 combines with J gene TRBJ2-5; D is unclear. The V end was cut by 3 bases, the J end by 4 bases, with 12 bases between. CDR1 is LNHDA, CDR2 SQIVND, per germline (reference sequence). CDR3 size: 14 residues.

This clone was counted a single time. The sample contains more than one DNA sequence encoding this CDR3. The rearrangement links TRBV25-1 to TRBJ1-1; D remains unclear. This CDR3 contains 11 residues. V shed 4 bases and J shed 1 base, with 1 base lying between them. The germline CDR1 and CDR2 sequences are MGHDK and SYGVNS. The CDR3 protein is CASSGNTEAFF. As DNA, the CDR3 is TGTGCCAGCAGTGGGAACACTGAAGCTTTCTTT.

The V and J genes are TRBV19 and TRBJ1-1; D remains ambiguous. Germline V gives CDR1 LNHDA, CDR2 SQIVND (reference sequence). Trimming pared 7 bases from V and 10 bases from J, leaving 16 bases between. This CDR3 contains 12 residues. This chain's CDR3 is CASTAWEGAAFF. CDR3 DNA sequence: TGTGCCAGTACCGCTTGGGAGGGCGCAGCTTTCTTT. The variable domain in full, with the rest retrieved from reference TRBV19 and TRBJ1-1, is DGGITQSPKYLFRKEGQNVTLSCEQNLNHDAMYWYRQDPGQGLRLIYYSQIVNDFQKGDIAEGYSVSREKKESFPLTVTSAQKNPTAFYLCASTAWEGAAFFGQGTRLTVV.

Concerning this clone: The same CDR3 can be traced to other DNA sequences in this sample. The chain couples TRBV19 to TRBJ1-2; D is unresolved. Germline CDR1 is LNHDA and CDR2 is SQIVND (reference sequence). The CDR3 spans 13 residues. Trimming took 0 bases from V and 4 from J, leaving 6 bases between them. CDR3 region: CASSIDPGYGYTF. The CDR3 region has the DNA TGTGCCAGTAGTATAGATCCCGGCTATGGCTACACCTTC.

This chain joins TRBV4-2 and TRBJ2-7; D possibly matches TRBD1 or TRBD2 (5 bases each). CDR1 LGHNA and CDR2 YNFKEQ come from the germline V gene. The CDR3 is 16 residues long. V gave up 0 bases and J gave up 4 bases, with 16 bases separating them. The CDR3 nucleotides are TGTGCCAGCAGCCAAGACTCGGCAGGGACGGATTACGAGCAGTACTTC. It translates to CASSQDSAGTDYEQYF.

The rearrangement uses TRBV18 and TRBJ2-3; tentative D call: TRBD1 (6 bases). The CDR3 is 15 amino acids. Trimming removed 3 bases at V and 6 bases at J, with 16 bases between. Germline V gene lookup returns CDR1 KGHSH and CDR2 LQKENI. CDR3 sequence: CASSPVQGSSDTQYF. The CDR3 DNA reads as TGTGCCAGCTCACCTGTCCAGGGGAGTTCTGATACGCAGTATTTT.

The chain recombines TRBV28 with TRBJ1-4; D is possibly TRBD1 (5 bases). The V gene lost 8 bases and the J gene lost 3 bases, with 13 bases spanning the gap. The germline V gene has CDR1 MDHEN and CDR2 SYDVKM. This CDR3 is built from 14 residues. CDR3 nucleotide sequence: TGTGCCAGCCAATCAGGGTCAGCTAATGAAAAACTGTTTTTT. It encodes CASQSGSANEKLFF. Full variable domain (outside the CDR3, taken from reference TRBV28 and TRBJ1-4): DVKVTQSSRYLVKRTGEKVFLECVQDMDHENMFWYRQDPGLGLRLIYFSYDVKMKEKGDIPEGYSVSREKKERFSLILESASTNQTSMYLCASQSGSANEKLFFGSGTQLSVL.